What follows are 6 T cell receptor beta chains derived from one specimen sequenced in a study of T cells after yellow fever vaccination. TCRdb reanalysed the 5' RACE reads using MiXCR and keeps one entry per CDR3 protein. Of 300,000 or so distinct CDR3 sequences in the sample, less than 9.5% were seen once. The sequenced sample was PBMCs, obtained approximately 40 days after the first yellow fever vaccination. Receptors were obtained from a man younger than 35 who received the YFV17D yellow fever vaccine.

In this sample, this clonotype turned up many times. This chain links TRBV20-1 with TRBJ1-4; no definite D call. Per germline, CDR1 DFQATT and CDR2 SNEGSKA (reference sequence). Trimming removed 2 bases from V and 0 bases from J, with 13 bases in between. This CDR3 spans 16 amino acids. The CDR3 DNA reads as TGCAGTGCTAGACAGCTCCTACTAGCAACTAATGAAAAACTGTTTTTT. Encoded protein: CSARQLLLATNEKLFF.

This clonotype was detected a few times. J is TRBJ2-7 and V is TRBV29-1; D gene ambiguous. This CDR3 has 10 amino acids. V lost 2 bases and J lost 1, with 0 bases in between. Germline CDR1 SQVTM, CDR2 ANQGSEA. The CDR3 region has the DNA TGCAGCGTTGAATCCTACGAGCAGTACTTC. The encoded protein is CSVESYEQYF.

This clonotype was counted a few times. The genes are TRBV4-3 and TRBJ2-7, with D perhaps TRBD1 or TRBD2 (5 bases each). CDR3 length: 15 amino acids. Deletions cut 4 bases from V and 2 bases from J, with 15 bases between. Germline CDR1 LGHNA, CDR2 YSLEER. DNA for the CDR3: TGCGCCAGCAGCCCCTACCGGGACCACACCTACGAGCAGTACTTC. This gives the protein CASSPYRDHTYEQYF.

The chain has TRBV9 and TRBJ2-2; no clear D. Germline CDR1 SGDLS, CDR2 YYNGEE. There are 14 residues in the CDR3. V was shortened by 5 bases and J by 0 bases, with 8 bases between the two germline ends. The CDR3 DNA reads as TGTGCCAGCAGAGTAATGGCGAACACCGGGGAGCTGTTTTTT. It is translated as CASRVMANTGELFF. The whole variable domain, filled in from reference TRBV9 and TRBJ2-2, reads DSGVTQTPKHLITATGQRVTLRCSPRSGDLSVYWYQQSLDQGLQFLIQYYNGEERAKGNILERFSAQQFPDLHSELNLSSLELGDSALYFCASRVMANTGELFFGEGSRLTVL.

This clonotype was counted a few times. The chain is built from TRBV11-2 and TRBJ2-7, with 10 positions matching TRBD1. Germline loops: CDR1 SGHAT, CDR2 FQNNGV. This CDR3 is 20 amino acids long. The trim removed 4 bases at V and 0 bases at J, leaving 18 bases unmatched. The CDR3 is CASSSPGSGTGATSSYEQYF. The CDR3 nucleotides read TGTGCCAGCAGCTCTCCTGGGTCGGGGACAGGGGCTACCAGCTCCTACGAGCAGTACTTC.

This clonotype was picked up many times. The chain recombines TRBV5-1 with TRBJ1-1; no reliable D call. This CDR3 comprises 14 residues. V lost 0 bases to trimming and J lost 7 bases, with 13 bases between them. Germline V gene lookup returns CDR1 SGHRS and CDR2 YFSETQ. CDR3 in amino acids: CASSLEAGSGEAFF. The CDR3 coding sequence is TGCGCCAGCAGCTTGGAAGCCGGGTCGGGTGAAGCTTTCTTT.